Presented here are 22 T cell receptor beta chains from one specimen sequenced in a study of human T cells and chemical hapten exposure. Time point indicated: patch test 1, 2 weeks after DPC sensitization. Noted treatment: therapeutic diphenylcyclopropenone sensitization with weekly scalp DPC. TCRdb fed the RACE reads into MiXCR, producing one record per CDR3 protein. Of 79,000 or so distinct CDR3 sequences in the sample, about a tenth are singletons; the top ten hold 1.3% to 1.5%. The sample consisted of whole blood, taken in connection with sensitization to the hapten diphenylcyclopropenone (DPC). The receptors come from a woman aged 45-65 years with alopecia areata. Some clones in this sample may be carry-over from other donors' samples.

This clonotype was seen only a few times. The gene calls are TRBV3-1 and TRBJ1-1, with no clear D. The CDR3 is 14 residues long. The germline V gene encodes CDR1 LGHDT and CDR2 YNNKEL (reference sequence). V lost 2 bases and J 7 bases, leaving 14 bases between the germline ends. The CDR3 DNA is TGTGCCAGCAGCCAAAGCCTCGGGGAGATTGAAGCTTTCTTT. Amino acids: CASSQSLGEIEAFF.

V usage is TRBV3-1 and J usage is TRBJ1-2; no reliable D call. Per the germline V gene, CDR1 is LGHDT and CDR2 is YNNKEL (reference sequence). CDR3 length: 13 amino acids. V dropped 4 bases and J dropped 8 bases, with 14 bases sitting between them. CDR3 region: CASSRNDRNGYTF. The CDR3 DNA is TGTGCCAGCAGCCGAAACGACCGTAACGGCTACACCTTC. Complete variable domain (other parts from reference TRBV3-1 and TRBJ1-2): DTAVSQTPKYLVTQMGNDKSIKCEQNLGHDTMYWYKQDSKKFLKIMFSYNNKELIINETVPNRFSPKSPDKAHLNLHINSLELGDSAVYFCASSRNDRNGYTFGSGTRLTVV.

The rearrangement links TRBV12-3 or TRBV12-4 to TRBJ2-4; 7 bases are a match to TRBD2. The CDR3 totals 17 residues. The V and J ends lost 2 bases and 2 bases, in that order; junction bases with no gene match: 9. DNA for the CDR3: TGTGCCAGCAGTTTATCCGGGCTAGCGGCCACCAAAAACATTCAGTACTTC. Translation: CASSLSGLAATKNIQYF.

This clonotype has only a few counts. The chain recombines TRBV5-1 with TRBJ1-1; no firm D call. Germline V gene sequence: CDR1 SGHRS, CDR2 YFSETQ. Trimming removed 0 bases from V and 0 bases from J, with 9 bases in between. The CDR3 length is 15 residues. Here the CDR3 DNA reads TGCGCCAGCAGCTTGGTGACGGTAATGAACACTGAAGCTTTCTTT. Protein sequence: CASSLVTVMNTEAFF.

A few counts support this clonotype. The CDR3 spells CASSYGVGNTEAFF. The CDR3 region has the DNA TGTGCCAGCAGTTATGGAGTTGGGAACACTGAAGCTTTCTTT. The rearrangement joins TRBV6-2 or TRBV6-3 to TRBJ1-1; D not certain. Germline V CDR1 and CDR2: MNHEY, SVGEGT. The V end was cut by 3 bases, the J end by 1 base, with 9 bases between. The CDR3 length is 14 residues.

This clonotype has ten or more counts. V and J are TRBV29-1 and TRBJ2-3; D is unclear. The CDR3 runs to 10 residues. CDR1 is SQVTM, CDR2 ANQGSEA, per germline. Trimming took 7 bases from V and 10 from J, leaving 12 bases between them. CDR3 coding DNA: TGCAGCGCCCCGGACGGGCCGCAGTATTTT. Protein product: CSAPDGPQYF.

The V and J genes are TRBV7-6 and TRBJ2-7, with a weak D call TRBD1 (6 bases). This CDR3 is built from 14 residues. The V end lost 1 base, the J end lost 3 bases, and 10 bases lay between the germline ends. The germline gives CDR1 SGHVS, CDR2 FNYEAQ. The CDR3 region is CASSLGTDFYEQYF. The CDR3 DNA is TGTGCCAGCAGCTTAGGGACAGACTTCTACGAGCAGTACTTC.

This clonotype was seen a handful of times. In nucleotides, the CDR3 is TGTGCCAGCAACCCGGGAGCCTACAATGAGCAGTTCTTC. This codes for CASNPGAYNEQFF. The chain couples TRBV2 to TRBJ2-1, with D possibly TRBD2 on 6 matching bases. V was cut by 7 bases and J by 2 bases, with 9 bases left in between. Looked up from germline, CDR1 is SNHLY and CDR2 is FYNNEI. CDR3 length: 13 amino acids.

The chain uses TRBV9 and TRBJ2-7; D might be TRBD1 (6 bases). Germline CDR1 reads SGDLS; CDR2 reads YYNGEE. Trimming pared 4 bases from V and 4 bases from J, leaving 18 bases between. This CDR3 is 15 amino acids long. This CDR3 reads CASSLTTGPPYEQYF. The CDR3 region has the DNA TGTGCCAGCAGCCTGACGACAGGTCCCCCTTACGAGCAGTACTTC. Full variable domain (missing parts from reference TRBV9 and TRBJ2-7): DSGVTQTPKHLITATGQRVTLRCSPRSGDLSVYWYQQSLDQGLQFLIQYYNGEERAKGNILERFSAQQFPDLHSELNLSSLELGDSALYFCASSLTTGPPYEQYFGPGTRLTVT.

There are many counts of this clonotype. V and J are TRBV9 and TRBJ2-7; the D call may be TRBD1 or TRBD2 (5 bases each). The CDR3 has 12 residues. V lost 2 bases to trimming and J lost 6 bases, with 9 bases between them. The germline V gene encodes CDR1 SGDLS and CDR2 YYNGEE. CDR3 in DNA: TGTGCCAGCAGCGTCGGGGCGAGCGAGCAGTACTTC. Its protein product is CASSVGASEQYF. The whole variable domain, remainder taken from reference TRBV9 and TRBJ2-7, is DSGVTQTPKHLITATGQRVTLRCSPRSGDLSVYWYQQSLDQGLQFLIQYYNGEERAKGNILERFSAQQFPDLHSELNLSSLELGDSALYFCASSVGASEQYFGPGTRLTVT.

A few counts support this clonotype. V usage is TRBV27 and J usage is TRBJ2-7; 8 nucleotides agree with TRBD2. The CDR3 contains 14 residues. The junction had 12 bases not matched to a gene; V was cut back by 7 bases and J by 7 bases. Germline CDR1 and CDR2: MNHEY and SMNVEV (reference sequence). The CDR3 reads CASTAAGTRFEQYF. Here the CDR3 DNA reads TGTGCCAGCACCGCGGCGGGGACTAGATTTGAGCAGTACTTC.

There are a few counts of this clonotype. Here the CDR3 reads CATSDWTGPRNEQFF. The CDR3 region has the DNA TGTGCCACCAGTGATTGGACAGGCCCCCGTAATGAGCAGTTCTTC. The chain combines TRBV24-1 with TRBJ2-1; 7 bases line up with TRBD1. This CDR3 region has 15 residues. The germline CDR1 and CDR2 sequences are KGHDR and SFDVKD. V was pared by 2 bases and J by 7 bases, with 7 bases of the junction left unmatched.

This clonotype was seen more than once but under ten times. This rearrangement joins TRBV18 to TRBJ2-3; 7 bases are a match to TRBD1. The length of the CDR3 is 16 residues. Germline-derived CDR1 and CDR2 are KGHSH and LQKENI. After removal of 3 bases from V and 0 bases from J, the junction contained 6 bases not matched to a gene. As DNA, the CDR3 is TGTGCCAGCTCACCTCTGTTGACAGGGAGCACAGATACGCAGTATTTT. This gives the protein CASSPLLTGSTDTQYF. Full variable domain (remainder filled in from reference TRBV18 and TRBJ2-3): NAGVMQNPRHLVRRRGQEARLRCSPMKGHSHVYWYRQLPEEGLKFMVYLQKENIIDESGMPKERFSAEFPKEGPSILRIQQVVRGDSAAYFCASSPLLTGSTDTQYFGPGTRLTVL.

This chain connects TRBV19 to TRBJ2-1; TRBD2 agrees at 15 bases. Germline V CDR1 and CDR2: LNHDA, SQIVND (reference sequence). The CDR3 contains 19 residues. The V segment lost 0 bases and the J segment 7 bases; nucleotides outside the gene matches: 10. The CDR3: CASSIERLRTSGRGNEQFF. In nucleotides, the CDR3 is TGTGCCAGTAGTATAGAACGGCTTAGGACTAGCGGGAGGGGAAATGAGCAGTTCTTC.

The chain is built from TRBV6-6 and TRBJ2-2; D might be TRBD1 (7 bases). The CDR3 is 14 amino acids. The germline V gene encodes CDR1 MNHNY and CDR2 SVGAGI (reference sequence). V was trimmed by 9 bases and J by 5 bases, leaving 16 bases between them. The CDR3 here is CASGRGRGTGELFF. The DNA of the CDR3 is TGTGCCAGTGGGCGGGGCAGGGGGACCGGGGAGCTGTTTTTT.

The rearrangement links TRBV9 to TRBJ2-6; D is unclear. The germline gives CDR1 SGDLS, CDR2 YYNGEE. V was pared by 4 bases and J by 0 bases, with 8 bases between. The CDR3 is 15 residues long. The chain's CDR3 is CASSTAASGANVLTF. CDR3 in DNA: TGTGCCAGCAGCACCGCTGCCTCTGGGGCCAACGTCCTGACTTTC.

This chain uses TRBV18 with TRBJ1-1; 9 nucleotides align to TRBD1. The length of the CDR3 is 15 residues. V lost 3 bases to trimming and J lost 5 bases; unmatched junction nucleotides: 7. The germline V gene has CDR1 KGHSH and CDR2 LQKENI. The CDR3 DNA sequence: TGTGCCAGCTCACCCCTGGACAGGGGTGGGACTGAAGCTTTCTTT. This codes for CASSPLDRGGTEAFF.

Ten or more counts support this clonotype. This CDR3 reads CAISAGGRGTEAFF. The DNA for the CDR3 is TGTGCCATCAGTGCAGGGGGACGGGGCACTGAAGCTTTCTTT. The chain carries TRBV10-3 and TRBJ1-1, with 7 nucleotides matching TRBD1. This CDR3 contains 14 residues. Trimming removed 4 bases from V and 4 bases from J; junction bases left unmatched: 6. Per germline, CDR1 ENHRY and CDR2 SYGVKD.

The chain joins TRBV28 to TRBJ1-1, with 8 bases matching TRBD1. This CDR3 spans 16 amino acids. Trimming cost V 6 bases and J 1 base; bases outside gene matches: 10. Germline lookup yields CDR1 MDHEN and CDR2 SYDVKM. DNA for the CDR3: TGTGCCAGCAGCCCTGGGACAGGCAATCGGAACACTGAAGCTTTCTTT. Protein: CASSPGTGNRNTEAFF.

This clonotype appeared many times. The V call is TRBV9, the J call TRBJ2-1, with TRBD2 matching 9 bases. The CDR3 is made up of 16 amino acids. V shed 4 bases, J shed 10 bases, and the junction held 15 bases outside the gene matches. Germline values: CDR1 SGDLS, CDR2 YYNGEE. CDR3 bases: TGTGCCAGCAGCTTCTCCGGGACTAGCCCCCTGGGGGAGCAGTTCTTC. It encodes CASSFSGTSPLGEQFF.

This clonotype was seen ten or more times. The chain couples TRBV7-3 to TRBJ2-2; D perhaps matches TRBD2 (5 bases). The germline V gene encodes CDR1 SGHTA and CDR2 FQGTGA. Trimming took off 8 bases at V and 0 bases at J, with 10 bases between the two ends. This CDR3 has 14 amino acids. Here the CDR3 DNA reads TGTGCCAGCGAACGGCGGGCGAACACCGGGGAGCTGTTTTTT. Encoded protein: CASERRANTGELFF.

This clonotype was counted between two and nine times. The rearrangement uses TRBV10-3 and TRBJ2-3, with 11 nucleotides matching TRBD2. Germline V lookup: CDR1 ENHRY, CDR2 SYGVKD. The junction had 22 bases not matched to a gene; V was cut back by 2 bases and J by 0 bases. The CDR3 extends over 23 amino acids. The CDR3 DNA is TGTGCCATCAGTGAGCCCCCAATCGGAGGTCGACTAGCGGGAACCCCTAGCACAGATACGCAGTATTTT. Translated, it gives CAISEPPIGGRLAGTPSTDTQYF.